Listed here is a single TCR beta chain. Its antigen is not identified. Trimming pared 2 bases from V and 6 bases from J, leaving 13 bases between. CDR3 length: 15 amino acids. Looked up from germline, CDR1 is SGHAT and CDR2 is FQNNGV. The data were obtained in a study of cytomegalovirus exposure and HLA in healthy donors. Overall study findings and caveats: It was confirmed in vitro that three of the CMV-associated chains were specific for CMV antigens.

Primers for the PCR totalled 60 Vbeta and 13 Jbeta. TCRdb keeps only in-frame clones here, not all; method: immunoSEQ multiplex PCR. The table includes around 150,000 clones, 50% to 75% detected once. The sample consisted of PBMCs. The sequence was obtained from an older woman in good health and CMV-seropositive. The chain has TRBV11-2 and TRBJ2-2; D gene ambiguous. The CDR3 loop reads CASSLPSGAPGELFF. For the CDR3, the DNA is TGTGCCAGCAGCTTACCGTCCGGAGCGCCCGGGGAGCTGTTTTTT.